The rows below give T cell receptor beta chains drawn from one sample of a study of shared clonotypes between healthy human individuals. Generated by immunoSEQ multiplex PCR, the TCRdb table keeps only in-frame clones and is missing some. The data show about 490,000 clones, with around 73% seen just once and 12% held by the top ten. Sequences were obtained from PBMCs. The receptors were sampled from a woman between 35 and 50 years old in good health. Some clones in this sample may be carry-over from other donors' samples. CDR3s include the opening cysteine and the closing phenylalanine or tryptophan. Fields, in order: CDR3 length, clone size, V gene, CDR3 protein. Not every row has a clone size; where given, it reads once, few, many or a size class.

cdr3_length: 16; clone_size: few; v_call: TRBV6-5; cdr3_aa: CASSYRPMPPFYEQYF
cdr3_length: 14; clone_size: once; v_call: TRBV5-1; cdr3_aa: CASSVLGNQETQYF
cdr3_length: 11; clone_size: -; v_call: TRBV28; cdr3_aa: CASAAVYEQYF
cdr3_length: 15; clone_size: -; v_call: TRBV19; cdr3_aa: CASFGGQGGSGELFF
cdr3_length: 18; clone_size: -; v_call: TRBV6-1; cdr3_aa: CASSDHWVRRGNTDTQYF
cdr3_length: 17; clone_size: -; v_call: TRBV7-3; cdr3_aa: CASSRVGGGVPTDTQYF
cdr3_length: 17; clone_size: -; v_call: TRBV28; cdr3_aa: CASSPIDQGSNGNTIYF
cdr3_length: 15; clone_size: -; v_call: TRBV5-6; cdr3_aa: CASSVGGWGSYEQYF
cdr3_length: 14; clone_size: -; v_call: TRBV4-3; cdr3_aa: CASSQDWTASEQYF
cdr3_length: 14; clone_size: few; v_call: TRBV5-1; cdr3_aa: CASAPGSYTDTQYF
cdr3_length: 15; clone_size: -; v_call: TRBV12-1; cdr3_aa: CASSFGSGSQETQYF
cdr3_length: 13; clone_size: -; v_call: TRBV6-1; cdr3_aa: CASSESGDNEQFF
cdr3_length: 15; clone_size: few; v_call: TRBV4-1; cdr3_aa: CASSLTGTDGYEQYF
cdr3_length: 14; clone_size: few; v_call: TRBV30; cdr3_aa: CAWGSGTVSDTQYF
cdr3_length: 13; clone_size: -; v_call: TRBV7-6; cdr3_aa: CASSLDLNTEAFF
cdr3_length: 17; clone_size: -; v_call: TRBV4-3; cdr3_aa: CASSQALLAGEGDEQFF
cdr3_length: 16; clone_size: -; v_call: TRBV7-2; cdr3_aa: CASSLGRNANTGELFF
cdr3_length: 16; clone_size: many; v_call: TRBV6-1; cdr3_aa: CASSAEDDRPGYGYTF
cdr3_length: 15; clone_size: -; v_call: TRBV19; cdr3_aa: CASSTWDGSGNTIYF
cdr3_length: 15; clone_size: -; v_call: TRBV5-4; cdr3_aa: CASSLGASSTDTQYF
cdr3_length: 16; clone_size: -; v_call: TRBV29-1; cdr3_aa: CSAPRWTSGTYNEQFF
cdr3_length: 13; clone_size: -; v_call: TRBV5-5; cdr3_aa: CASSFNRDYEQYF
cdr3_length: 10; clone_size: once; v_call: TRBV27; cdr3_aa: CASGRETQYF
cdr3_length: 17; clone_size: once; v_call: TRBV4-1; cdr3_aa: CASSQGGAGMLGTEAFF
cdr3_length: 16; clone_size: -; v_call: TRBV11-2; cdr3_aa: CASSLAYPGLAGALFF
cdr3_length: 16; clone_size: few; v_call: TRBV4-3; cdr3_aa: CASSKDRDRVADTQYF
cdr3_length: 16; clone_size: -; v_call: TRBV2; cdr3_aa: CASSEGERGGTGELFF
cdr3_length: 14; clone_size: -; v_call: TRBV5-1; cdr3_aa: CASSLVQNTGELFF
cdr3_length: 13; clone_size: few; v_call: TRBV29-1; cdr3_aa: CSVSGRLNTEAFF
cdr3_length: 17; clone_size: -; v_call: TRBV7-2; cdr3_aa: CASSLSTGPSSTDTQYF
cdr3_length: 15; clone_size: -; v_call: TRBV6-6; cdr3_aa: CASSTREGGNTEAFF
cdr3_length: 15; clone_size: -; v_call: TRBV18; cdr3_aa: CASSEGQSSYNEQFF
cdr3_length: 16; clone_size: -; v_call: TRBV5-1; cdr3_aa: CASSLAPRGSNQPQHF
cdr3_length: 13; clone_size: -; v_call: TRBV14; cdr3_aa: CASSQIQGFLQYF
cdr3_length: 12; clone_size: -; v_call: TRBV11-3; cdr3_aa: CASSVVDDTQYF
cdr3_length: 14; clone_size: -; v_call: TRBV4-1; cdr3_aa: CASSQLQHYNEQFF
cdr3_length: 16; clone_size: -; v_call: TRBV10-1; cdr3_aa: CASSPQRVARSYEQYF
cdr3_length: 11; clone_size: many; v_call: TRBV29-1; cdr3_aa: CSAGQMNEQFF
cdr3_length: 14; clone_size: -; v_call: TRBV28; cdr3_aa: CASSRDTSNQPQHF
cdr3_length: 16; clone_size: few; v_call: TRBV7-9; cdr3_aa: CARFLRQGKYSYEQYF
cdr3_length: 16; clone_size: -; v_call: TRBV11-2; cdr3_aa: CASSPAAGGFTGELFF
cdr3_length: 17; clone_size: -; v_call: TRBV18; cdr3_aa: CASSPKGLAGGVDEQFF
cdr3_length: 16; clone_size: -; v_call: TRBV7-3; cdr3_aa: CASSVRGSPIQETQYF
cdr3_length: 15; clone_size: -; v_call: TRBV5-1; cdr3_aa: CASSLGDRDGYGYTF
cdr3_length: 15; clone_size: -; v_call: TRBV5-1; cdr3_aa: CASSLAGTLNNEQFF
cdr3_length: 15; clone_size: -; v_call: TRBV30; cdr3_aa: CAWRAGTGGNQPQHF
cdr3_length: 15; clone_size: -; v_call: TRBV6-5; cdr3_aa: CASSLQGSSYNEQFF
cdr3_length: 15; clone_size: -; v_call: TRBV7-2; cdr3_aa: CASSLQGSGGDEQFF
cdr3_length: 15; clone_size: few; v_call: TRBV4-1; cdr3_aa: CASSQAGTFNYGYTF
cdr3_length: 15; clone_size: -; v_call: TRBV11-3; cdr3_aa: CASSLEGSSYNEQFF
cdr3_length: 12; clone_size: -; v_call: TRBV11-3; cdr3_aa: CASSPNRDVQFF
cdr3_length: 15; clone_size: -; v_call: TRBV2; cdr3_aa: CASRETSGVRDTQYF
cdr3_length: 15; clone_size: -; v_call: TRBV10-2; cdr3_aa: CASTLSQGVYNEQFF
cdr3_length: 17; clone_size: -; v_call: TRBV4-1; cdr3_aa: CASSQVAGVGQAGELFF
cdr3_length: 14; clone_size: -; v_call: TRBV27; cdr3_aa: CASSFAGTRNEQYF
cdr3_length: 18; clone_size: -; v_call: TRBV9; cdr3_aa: CASSPRLAGPLAKNIQYF
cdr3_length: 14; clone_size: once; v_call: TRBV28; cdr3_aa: CASSGSGDRYEQYF
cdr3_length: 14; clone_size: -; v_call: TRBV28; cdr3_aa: CASSWAGTGNTIYF